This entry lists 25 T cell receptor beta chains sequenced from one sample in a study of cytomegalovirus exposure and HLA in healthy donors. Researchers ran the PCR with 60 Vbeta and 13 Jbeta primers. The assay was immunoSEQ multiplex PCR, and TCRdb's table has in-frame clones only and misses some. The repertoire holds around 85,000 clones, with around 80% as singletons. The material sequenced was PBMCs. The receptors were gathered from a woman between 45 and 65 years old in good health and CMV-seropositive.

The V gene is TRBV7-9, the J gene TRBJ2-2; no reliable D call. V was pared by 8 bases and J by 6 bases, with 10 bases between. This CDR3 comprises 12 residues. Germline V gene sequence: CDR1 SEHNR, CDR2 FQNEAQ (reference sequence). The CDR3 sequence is CASRRISGELFF. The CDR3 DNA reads TGTGCCAGCCGCAGGATCTCCGGGGAGCTGTTTTTT.

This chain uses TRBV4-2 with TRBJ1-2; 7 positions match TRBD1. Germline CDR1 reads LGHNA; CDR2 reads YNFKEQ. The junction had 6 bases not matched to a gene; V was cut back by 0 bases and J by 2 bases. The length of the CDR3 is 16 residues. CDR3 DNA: TGTGCCAGCAGCCAAGAGTTACAGGGGAGGAACTATGGCTACACCTTC. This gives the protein CASSQELQGRNYGYTF.

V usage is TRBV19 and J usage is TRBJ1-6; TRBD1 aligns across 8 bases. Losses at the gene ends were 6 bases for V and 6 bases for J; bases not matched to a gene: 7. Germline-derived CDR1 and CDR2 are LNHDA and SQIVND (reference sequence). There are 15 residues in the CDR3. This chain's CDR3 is CASRFDRGVNSPLHF. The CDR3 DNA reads TGTGCCAGTAGATTCGACAGGGGAGTTAATTCACCCCTCCACTTT.

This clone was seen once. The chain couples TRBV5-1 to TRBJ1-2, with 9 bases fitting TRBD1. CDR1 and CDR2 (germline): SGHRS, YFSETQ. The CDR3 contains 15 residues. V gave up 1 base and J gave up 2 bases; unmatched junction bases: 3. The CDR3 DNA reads TGCGCCAGCAGCTTGACAGGGGGCGCAAACTATGGCTACACCTTC. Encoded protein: CASSLTGGANYGYTF.

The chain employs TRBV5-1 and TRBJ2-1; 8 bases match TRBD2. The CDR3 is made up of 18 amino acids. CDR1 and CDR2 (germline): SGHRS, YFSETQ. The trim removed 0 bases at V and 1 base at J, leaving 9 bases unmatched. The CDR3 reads CASSLEEVAGGSYNEQFF. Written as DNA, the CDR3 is TGCGCCAGCAGCTTGGAGGAGGTGGCGGGAGGTTCCTACAATGAGCAGTTCTTC.

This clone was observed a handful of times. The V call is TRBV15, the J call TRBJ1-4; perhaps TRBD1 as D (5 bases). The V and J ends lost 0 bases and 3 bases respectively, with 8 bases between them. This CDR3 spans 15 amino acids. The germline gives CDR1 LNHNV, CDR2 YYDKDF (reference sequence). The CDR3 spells CATSRDRGSNEKLFF. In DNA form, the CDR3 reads TGTGCCACCAGCAGAGATCGGGGGTCTAATGAAAAACTGTTTTTT.

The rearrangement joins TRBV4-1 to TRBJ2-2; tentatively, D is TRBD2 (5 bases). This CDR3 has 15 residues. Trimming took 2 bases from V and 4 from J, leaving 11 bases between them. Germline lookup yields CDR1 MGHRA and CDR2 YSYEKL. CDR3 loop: CASSQSPGITGELFF. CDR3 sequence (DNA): TGCGCCAGCAGCCAATCCCCCGGGATCACCGGGGAGCTGTTTTTT.

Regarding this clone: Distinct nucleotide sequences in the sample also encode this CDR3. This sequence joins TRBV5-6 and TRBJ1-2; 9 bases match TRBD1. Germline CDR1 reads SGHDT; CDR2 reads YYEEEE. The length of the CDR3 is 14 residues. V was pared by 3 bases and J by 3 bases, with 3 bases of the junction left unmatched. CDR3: CASSSTGGYYGYTF. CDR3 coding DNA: TGTGCCAGCAGCTCGACAGGGGGTTACTATGGCTACACCTTC.

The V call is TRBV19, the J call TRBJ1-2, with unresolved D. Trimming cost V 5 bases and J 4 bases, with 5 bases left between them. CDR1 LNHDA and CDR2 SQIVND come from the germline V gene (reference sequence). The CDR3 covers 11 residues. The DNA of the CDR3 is TGTGCCAGTAGTTATTTCTATGGCTACACCTTC. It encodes CASSYFYGYTF.

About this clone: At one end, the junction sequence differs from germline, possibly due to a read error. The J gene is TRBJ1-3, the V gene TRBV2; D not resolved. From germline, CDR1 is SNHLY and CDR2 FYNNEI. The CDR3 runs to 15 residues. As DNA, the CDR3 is TGTGCCAGCAGGGATCACGGAGACTCTGGAAGCACCATATATTTT. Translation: CASRDHGDSGSTIYF.

The CDR3 nucleotides read TGTGCCAGCAGCGTAGAGCGTTGGCGGTGGGTCAATGAGCAGTTCTTC. Protein product: CASSVERWRWVNEQFF. The rearrangement links TRBV9 to TRBJ2-1; D gene unclear. This CDR3 spans 16 amino acids. With 0 bases removed from V and 6 bases from J, the gap between germline ends came to 16 bases. Germline CDR1 is SGDLS and CDR2 is YYNGEE. The whole variable domain, filled in from reference TRBV9 and TRBJ2-1, reads DSGVTQTPKHLITATGQRVTLRCSPRSGDLSVYWYQQSLDQGLQFLIQYYNGEERAKGNILERFSAQQFPDLHSELNLSSLELGDSALYFCASSVERWRWVNEQFFGPGTRLTVL.

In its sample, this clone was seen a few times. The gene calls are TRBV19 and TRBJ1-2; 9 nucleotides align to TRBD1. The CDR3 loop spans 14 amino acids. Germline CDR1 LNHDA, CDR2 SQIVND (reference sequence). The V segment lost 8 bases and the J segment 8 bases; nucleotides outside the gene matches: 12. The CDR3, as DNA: TGTGCCAGTCAGAGTTGGGGACAGGGTAGGGGCTACACCTTC. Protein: CASQSWGQGRGYTF.

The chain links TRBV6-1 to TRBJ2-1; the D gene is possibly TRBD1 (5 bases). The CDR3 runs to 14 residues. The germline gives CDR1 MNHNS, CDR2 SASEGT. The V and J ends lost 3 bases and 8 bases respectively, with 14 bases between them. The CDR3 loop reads CASSDTGTYHEQFF. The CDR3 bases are TGTGCCAGCAGTGACACAGGTACATACCATGAGCAGTTCTTC.

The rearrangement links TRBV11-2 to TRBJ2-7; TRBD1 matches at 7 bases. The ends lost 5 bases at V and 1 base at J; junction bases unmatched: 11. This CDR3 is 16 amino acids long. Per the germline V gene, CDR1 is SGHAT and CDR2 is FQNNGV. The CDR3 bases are TGTGCCAGCAGCCCCAGGACAGGCAAAGGTTCCTACGAGCAGTACGTC. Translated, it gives CASSPRTGKGSYEQYV.

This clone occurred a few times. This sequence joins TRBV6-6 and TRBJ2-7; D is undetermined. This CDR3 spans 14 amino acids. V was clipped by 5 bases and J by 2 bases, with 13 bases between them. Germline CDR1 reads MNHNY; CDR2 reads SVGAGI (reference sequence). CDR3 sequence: CASSPQQSAYEQYV. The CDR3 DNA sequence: TGTGCCAGCAGTCCACAGCAGAGTGCCTACGAGCAGTACGTC.

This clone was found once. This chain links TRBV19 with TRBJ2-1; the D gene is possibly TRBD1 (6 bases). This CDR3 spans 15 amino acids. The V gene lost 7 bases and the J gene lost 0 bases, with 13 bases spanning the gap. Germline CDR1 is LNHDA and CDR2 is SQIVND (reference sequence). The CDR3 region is CASKRDTSSYNEQFF. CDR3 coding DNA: TGTGCCAGTAAACGGGACACTTCCTCCTACAATGAGCAGTTCTTC.

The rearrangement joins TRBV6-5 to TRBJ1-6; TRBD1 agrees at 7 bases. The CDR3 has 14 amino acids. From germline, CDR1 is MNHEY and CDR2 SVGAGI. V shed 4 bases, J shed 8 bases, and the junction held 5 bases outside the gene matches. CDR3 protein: CASSLTGTDSPLHF. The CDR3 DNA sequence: TGTGCCAGCAGTTTGACAGGGACGGATTCACCCCTCCACTTT.

The CDR3 loop is CASSPGGGAGYGYTF. The DNA for the CDR3 is TGTGCCAGCAGCCCCGGCGGGGGGGCCGGCTATGGCTACACCTTC. The chain combines TRBV11-2 with TRBJ1-2; tentatively, D is TRBD1 (6 bases). Germline V gene data show CDR1 as SGHAT and CDR2 as FQNNGV. The CDR3 contains 15 residues. V was cut by 5 bases and J by 4 bases, with 17 bases left in between.

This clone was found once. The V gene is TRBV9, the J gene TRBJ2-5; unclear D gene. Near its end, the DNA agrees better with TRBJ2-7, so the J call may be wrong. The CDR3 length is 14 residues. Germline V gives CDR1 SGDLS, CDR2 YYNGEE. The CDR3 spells CASSAAHDSYEQYF. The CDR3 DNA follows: TGTGCCAGCAGCGCAGCGCACGACTCCTACGAGCAGTACTTC.

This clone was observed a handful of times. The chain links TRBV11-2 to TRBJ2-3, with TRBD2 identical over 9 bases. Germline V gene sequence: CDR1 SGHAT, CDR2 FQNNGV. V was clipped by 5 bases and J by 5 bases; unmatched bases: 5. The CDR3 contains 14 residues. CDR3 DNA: TGTGCCAGCAGCCCTAGCGGGAATTTAGATACGCAGTATTTT. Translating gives CASSPSGNLDTQYF.

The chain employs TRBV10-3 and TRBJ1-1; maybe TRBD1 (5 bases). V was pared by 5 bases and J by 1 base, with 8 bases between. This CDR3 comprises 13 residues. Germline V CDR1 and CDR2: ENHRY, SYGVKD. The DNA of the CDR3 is TGTGCCATCAGTAAAGGGGCGAACACTGAAGCTTTCTTT. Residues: CAISKGANTEAFF.

The chain's CDR3 is CASSQARSGGYTF. In DNA, the CDR3 is TGTGCCAGCAGCCAAGCCAGGTCGGGAGGCTACACCTTC. This chain uses TRBV14 with TRBJ1-2; D remains ambiguous. Germline V gene data show CDR1 as SGHDN and CDR2 as FVKESK. The CDR3 loop spans 13 amino acids. V lost 1 base, J lost 8 bases, and 11 bases lay in between.

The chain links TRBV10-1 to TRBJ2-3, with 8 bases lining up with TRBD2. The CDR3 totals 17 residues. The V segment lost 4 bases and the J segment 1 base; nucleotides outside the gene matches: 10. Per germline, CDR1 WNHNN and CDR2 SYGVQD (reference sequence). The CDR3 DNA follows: TGCGCCAGCAGTGCGGGACTAGGGATCCAACGCACAGATACGCAGTATTTT. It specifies CASSAGLGIQRTDTQYF.

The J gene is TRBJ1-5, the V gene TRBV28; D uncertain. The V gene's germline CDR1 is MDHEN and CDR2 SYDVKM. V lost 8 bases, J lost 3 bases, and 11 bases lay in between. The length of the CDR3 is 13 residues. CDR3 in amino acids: CASLAGINQPQHF. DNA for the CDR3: TGTGCCAGCCTGGCGGGGATCAATCAGCCCCAGCATTTT. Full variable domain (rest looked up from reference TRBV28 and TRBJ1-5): DVKVTQSSRYLVKRTGEKVFLECVQDMDHENMFWYRQDPGLGLRLIYFSYDVKMKEKGDIPEGYSVSREKKERFSLILESASTNQTSMYLCASLAGINQPQHFGDGTRLSIL.

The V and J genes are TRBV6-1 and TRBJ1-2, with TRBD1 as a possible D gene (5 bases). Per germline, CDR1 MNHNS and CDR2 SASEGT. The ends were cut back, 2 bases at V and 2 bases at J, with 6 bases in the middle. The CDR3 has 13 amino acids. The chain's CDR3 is CASSETGNYGYTF. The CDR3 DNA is TGTGCCAGCAGTGAAACAGGAAACTATGGCTACACCTTC.